This T cell receptor beta chain came from a study of T-cell reconstitution after alpha-beta-depleted transplantation in children. Germline V gene lookup returns CDR1 KGHSH and CDR2 LQKENI. Trimming removed 6 bases from V and 0 bases from J, with 14 bases in between. This CDR3 spans 16 amino acids. The study's findings and limits: Most T-cell counts and diversity one year after the transplant came from T cells that were newly produced. At around two months after transplant, the alpha-beta T cells were reportedly derived from several hundred expanded clones that came from non-depleted graft cells.

It was with unique molecular identifiers that the TCRbeta library was prepared. TCRdb passed the PCR reads through MiXCR, listing each CDR3 protein once. The table includes more than 100,000 distinct CDR3 sequences, around 23% detected once. About this clonotype itself: Its target is unknown.

The clonotype originates from a male patient between 2 and 10 years old who had a stem cell transplant for chronic granulomatous disease, so the T cells may come from the graft donor. The sequenced sample was PBMCs, mostly from graft donor cells, obtained 180 days after TCRalphabeta/CD19-depleted stem cell transplant. The chain combines TRBV18 with TRBJ2-2; the D is unclear. In DNA, the CDR3 is TGTGCCAGCTCGGTCTCTCCCGGGCCGAACACCGGGGAGCTGTTTTTT. Residues: CASSVSPGPNTGELFF.